This TCR beta chain derives from a study of T cell repertoires in cytomegalovirus infection. Study as a whole: Indications came from public TCR beta signatures; they pointed to CMV infection and to a matching HLA type. Findings and caveats of the study: Summed frequency of public TCR beta families distinguished CMV carriers with the relevant HLA. What dominated the ex vivo response were HLA-C-restricted CMV-specific TCR beta clonotypes.

MiXCR, applied by TCRdb to the reads, yields one record per CDR3 protein. The sample shows fewer than 400,000 distinct CDR3 sequences, less than 20% of them seen only once. Details on this clonotype: Its antigen is currently unknown.

Germline values: CDR1 LNHNV, CDR2 YYDKDF (reference sequence). The CDR3 contains 15 residues. V was pared by 1 base and J by 3 bases, with 12 bases between. The sample taken for sequencing was PBMCs. This TCR was recovered from a human donor in good health (CMV status not recorded). Some clones in this sample may be carry-over from other donors' samples. The chain combines TRBV15 with TRBJ2-5; D gene unclear. In DNA form, the CDR3 reads TGTGCCACCAGCAGAGGACCGGGTACGGAAGAGACCCAGTACTTC. The encoded protein is CATSRGPGTEETQYF.